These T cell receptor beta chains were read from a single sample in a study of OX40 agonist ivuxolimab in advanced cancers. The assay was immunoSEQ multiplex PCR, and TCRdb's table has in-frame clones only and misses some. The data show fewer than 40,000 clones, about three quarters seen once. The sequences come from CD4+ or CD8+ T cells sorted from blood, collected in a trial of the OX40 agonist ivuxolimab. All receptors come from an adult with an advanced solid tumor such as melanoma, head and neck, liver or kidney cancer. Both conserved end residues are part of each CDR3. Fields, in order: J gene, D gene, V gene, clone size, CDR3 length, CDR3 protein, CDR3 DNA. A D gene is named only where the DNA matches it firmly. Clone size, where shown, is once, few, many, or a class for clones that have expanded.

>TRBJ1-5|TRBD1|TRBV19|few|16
CASSNRDRGFNQPQHF
TGTGCCAGTAGTAACCGGGACAGGGGTTTCAATCAGCCCCAGCATTTT
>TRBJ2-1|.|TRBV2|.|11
CASSYFNEQFF
TGTGCCAGCAGTTATTTCAATGAGCAGTTCTTC
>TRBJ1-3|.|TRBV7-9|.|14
CASSPGVSGNTIYF
TGTGCCAGCAGCCCGGGAGTCTCTGGAAACACCATATATTTT
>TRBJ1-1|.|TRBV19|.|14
CASHRSGESTEAFF
TGTGCCAGTCATCGCTCAGGGGAGAGCACTGAAGCTTTCTTT
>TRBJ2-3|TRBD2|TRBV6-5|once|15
CASSYDGGGTDTQYF
TGTGCCAGCAGTTACGACGGGGGGGGCACAGATACGCAGTATTTT
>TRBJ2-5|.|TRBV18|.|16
CASSTNQGIEGETQYF
TGTGCCAGCTCTACCAACCAGGGTATAGAAGGGGAGACCCAGTACTTC
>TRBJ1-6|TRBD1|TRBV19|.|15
CAQRRQGGDNSPLHF
TGTGCCCAACGTCGACAGGGTGGGGATAATTCACCCCTCCACTTT
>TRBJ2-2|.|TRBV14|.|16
CASSPIFFTNTGELLF
TGTGCCAGCAGCCCCATATTCTTTACTAACACCGGGGAGCTGCTTTTT
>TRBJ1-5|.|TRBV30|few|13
CAWGASRGQPQHF
TGTGCCTGGGGCGCTTCCCGTGGACAGCCCCAGCATTTT
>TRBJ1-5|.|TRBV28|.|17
CASSPGGWGFGNQPQHF
TGTGCCAGCAGTCCCGGCGGTTGGGGGTTCGGCAATCAGCCCCAGCATTTT
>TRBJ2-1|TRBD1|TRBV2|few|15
CASSKGQVSYNEQFF
TGTGCCAGCAGCAAGGGACAGGTTTCCTACAATGAGCAGTTCTTC
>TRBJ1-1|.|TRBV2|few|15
CASSESRGSDTEAFF
TGTGCCAGCAGTGAGTCCCGGGGGTCGGACACTGAAGCTTTCTTT
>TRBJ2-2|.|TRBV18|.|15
CASSPVEGSTGELFF
TGTGCCAGCTCACCAGTAGAGGGATCCACCGGGGAGCTGTTTTTT
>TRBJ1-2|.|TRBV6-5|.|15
CASSGGGGGGGGYTF
TGTGCCAGCAGTGGGGGCGGCGGCGGGGGAGGTGGCTACACCTTC
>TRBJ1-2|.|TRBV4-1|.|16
CASSRGAERNEYGYTF
TGCGCCAGCAGCCGTGGGGCAGAGCGGAATGAGTATGGCTACACCTTC
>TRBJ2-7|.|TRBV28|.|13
CASSLKVPGEQYF
TGTGCCAGCAGTTTGAAGGTTCCTGGGGAGCAGTACTTC
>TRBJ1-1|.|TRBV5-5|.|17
CASSRSVSGGMNTEAFF
TGTGCCAGCAGCCGCTCGGTGTCAGGCGGAATGAACACTGAAGCTTTCTTT
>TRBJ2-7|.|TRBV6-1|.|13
CASSPGVVYEQYF
TGTGCCAGCAGCCCAGGGGTGGTTTACGAGCAGTACTTC
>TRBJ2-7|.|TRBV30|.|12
CAWSARGREQYF
TGTGCCTGGAGTGCTCGGGGTCGCGAGCAGTACTTC
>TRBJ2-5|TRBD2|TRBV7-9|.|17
CASSTGLAGGRGETQYF
TGTGCCAGCAGCACCGGACTAGCGGGGGGGCGGGGAGAGACCCAGTACTTC
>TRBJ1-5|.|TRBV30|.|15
CAWSSLGGGNQPQHF
TGTGCCTGGAGTAGTTTGGGGGGGGGCAATCAGCCCCAGCATTTT
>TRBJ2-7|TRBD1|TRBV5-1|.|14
CASSQRTGGYEQYF
TGCGCCAGCAGCCAACGGACAGGGGGGTACGAGCAGTACTTC
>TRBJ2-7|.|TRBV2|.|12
CASSARGIEQYF
TGTGCCAGCAGTGCTCGTGGTATCGAGCAGTACTTC
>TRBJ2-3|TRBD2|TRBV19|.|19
CASSPGTSGGSRFTDTQYF
TGTGCCAGTAGTCCCGGGACTAGCGGGGGCTCTAGATTCACAGATACGCAGTATTTT
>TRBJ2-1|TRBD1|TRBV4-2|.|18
CASSQEALGRGFYNEQFF
TGTGCCAGCAGCCAAGAGGCTCTGGGCAGGGGGTTCTACAATGAGCAGTTCTTC
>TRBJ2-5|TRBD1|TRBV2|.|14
CASRTQGAGETQYF
TGTGCCAGCAGGACACAGGGGGCTGGGGAGACCCAGTACTTC
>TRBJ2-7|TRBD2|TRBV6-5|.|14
CASKTGGSSYEQYF
TGTGCCAGCAAAACGGGGGGGTCCTCCTACGAGCAGTACTTC
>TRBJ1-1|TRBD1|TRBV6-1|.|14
CASSVDRGGTEAFF
TGTGCCAGCAGTGTCGACAGGGGAGGCACTGAAGCTTTCTTT
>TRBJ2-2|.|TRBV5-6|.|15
CASSRRQANTGELFF
TGTGCCAGCAGCCGAAGACAGGCGAACACCGGGGAGCTGTTTTTT
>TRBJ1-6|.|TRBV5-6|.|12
CASSRQFSPLHF
TGTGCCAGCAGCAGACAGTTTTCACCCCTCCACTTT
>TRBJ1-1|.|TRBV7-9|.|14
CASSARERNTEAFF
TGTGCCAGCAGCGCGAGGGAGAGGAACACTGAAGCTTTCTTT
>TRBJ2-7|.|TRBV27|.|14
CASSLSDSAYEQYF
TGTGCCAGCAGTTTATCGGACTCTGCCTACGAGCAGTACTTC
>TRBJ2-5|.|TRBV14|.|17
CASSQEVGREVLETQYF
TGTGCCAGCAGCCAAGAGGTCGGCAGGGAAGTATTGGAGACCCAGTACTTC
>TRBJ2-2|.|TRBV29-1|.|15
CSVAGTFSYTGELFF
TGCAGCGTTGCCGGGACCTTCTCTTACACCGGGGAGCTGTTTTTT
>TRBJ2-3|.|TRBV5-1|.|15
CASKPPGVDTDTQYF
TGCGCCAGCAAGCCGCCGGGCGTAGACACAGATACGCAGTATTTT
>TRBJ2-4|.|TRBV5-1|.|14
CASSLDTPGSIQYF
TGCGCCAGCAGTCTTGACACCCCGGGGAGCATTCAGTACTTC
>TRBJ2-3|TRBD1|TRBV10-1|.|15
CASSERTGRTDTQYF
TGCGCCAGCAGTGAGCGGACAGGCCGCACAGATACGCAGTATTTT
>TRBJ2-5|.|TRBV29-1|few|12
CSVEIVVGTQYF
TGCAGCGTTGAGATAGTAGTGGGGACCCAGTACTTC
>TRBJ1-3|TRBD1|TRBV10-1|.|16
CASRRQGLSSGNTIYF
TGCGCCAGCAGAAGACAGGGCCTTTCCTCTGGAAACACCATATATTTT
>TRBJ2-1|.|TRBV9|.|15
CASSVTGAPYNEQFF
TGTGCCAGCAGCGTAACCGGGGCGCCCTACAATGAGCAGTTCTTC
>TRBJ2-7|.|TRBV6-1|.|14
CASSEVVLFYEQYF
TGTGCCAGCAGTGAAGTAGTTCTATTCTACGAGCAGTACTTC
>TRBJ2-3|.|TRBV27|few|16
CASSLSIPKSTHTQYF
TGTGCCAGCAGTTTATCGATCCCGAAATCCACACATACGCAGTATTTT
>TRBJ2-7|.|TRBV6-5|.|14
CASSSGLSSYEQYF
TGTGCCAGCAGTTCGGGGCTCAGCTCCTACGAGCAGTACTTC
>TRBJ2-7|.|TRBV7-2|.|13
CASSSYNRYEQYF
TGTGCCAGCAGCTCATACAACCGCTACGAGCAGTACTTC
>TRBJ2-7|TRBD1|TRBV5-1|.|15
CASSTGQGLFYEQYF
TGCGCCAGCAGCACCGGACAGGGATTGTTTTACGAGCAGTACTTC
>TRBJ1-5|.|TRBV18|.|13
CASSPGTDQPQHF
TGTGCCAGCTCACCAGGGACGGATCAGCCCCAGCATTTT
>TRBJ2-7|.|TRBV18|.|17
CASSPGAGQQAGYEQYF
TGTGCCAGCTCACCAGGGGCCGGCCAACAGGCGGGCTACGAGCAGTACTTC
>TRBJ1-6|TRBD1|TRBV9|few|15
CASSRKGADNSPLHF
TGTGCCAGCAGCAGAAAGGGGGCGGATAATTCACCCCTCCACTTT
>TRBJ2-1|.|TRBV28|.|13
CASSPGAYNEQFF
TGTGCCAGCAGTCCGGGGGCCTACAATGAGCAGTTCTTC
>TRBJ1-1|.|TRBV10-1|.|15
CASSDWGTGHSEAFF
TGCGCCAGCAGTGACTGGGGCACCGGACACAGTGAAGCTTTCTTT
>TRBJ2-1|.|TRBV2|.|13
CASNMDNYNEQFF
TGTGCCAGCAATATGGACAACTACAATGAGCAGTTCTTC
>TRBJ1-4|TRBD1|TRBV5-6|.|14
CASSTGTVDQKLFF
TGTGCCAGCAGTACCGGGACAGTGGATCAAAAACTGTTTTTT
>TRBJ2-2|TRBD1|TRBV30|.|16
CAWTDKRQGKHRGAVF
TGTGCCTGGACTGACAAGCGACAGGGAAAACACCGGGGAGCTGTTTTT
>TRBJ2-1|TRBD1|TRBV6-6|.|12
CASSRGQVEQFF
TGTGCCAGCAGCAGGGGGCAGGTTGAGCAGTTCTTC
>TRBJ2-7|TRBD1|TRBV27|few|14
CASRRGQGGYEQYF
TGTGCCAGCAGGAGGGGACAGGGAGGCTACGAGCAGTACTTC